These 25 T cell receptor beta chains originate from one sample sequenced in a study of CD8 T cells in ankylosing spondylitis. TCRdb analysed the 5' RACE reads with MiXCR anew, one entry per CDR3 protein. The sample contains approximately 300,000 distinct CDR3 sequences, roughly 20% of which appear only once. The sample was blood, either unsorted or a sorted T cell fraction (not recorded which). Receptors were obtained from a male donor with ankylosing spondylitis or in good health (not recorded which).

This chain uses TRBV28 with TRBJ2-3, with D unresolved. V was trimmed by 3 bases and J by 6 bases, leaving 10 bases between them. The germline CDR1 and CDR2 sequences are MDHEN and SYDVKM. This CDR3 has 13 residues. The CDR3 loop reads CASSLENSDTQYF. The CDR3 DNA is TGTGCCAGCAGTTTGGAAAACTCGGATACGCAGTATTTT.

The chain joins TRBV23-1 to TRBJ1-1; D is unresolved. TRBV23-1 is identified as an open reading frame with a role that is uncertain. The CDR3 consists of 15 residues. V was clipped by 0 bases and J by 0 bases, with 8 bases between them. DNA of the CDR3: TGCGCCAGCAGTCAATCGTCACAGATGAACACTGAAGCTTTCTTT. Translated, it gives CASSQSSQMNTEAFF.

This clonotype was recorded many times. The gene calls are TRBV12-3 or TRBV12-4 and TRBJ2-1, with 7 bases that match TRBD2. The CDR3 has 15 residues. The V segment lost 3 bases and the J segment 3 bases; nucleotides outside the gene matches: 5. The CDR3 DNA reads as TGTGCCAGCAGTTTGGGGCTAGCGGTCTACAATGAGCAGTTCTTC. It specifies CASSLGLAVYNEQFF.

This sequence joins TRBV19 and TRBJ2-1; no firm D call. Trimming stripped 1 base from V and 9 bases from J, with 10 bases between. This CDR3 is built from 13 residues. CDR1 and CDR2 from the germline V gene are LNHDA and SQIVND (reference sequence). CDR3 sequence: CASSIAVPGEQFF. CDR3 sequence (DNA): TGTGCCAGTAGTATAGCTGTTCCGGGTGAGCAGTTCTTC.

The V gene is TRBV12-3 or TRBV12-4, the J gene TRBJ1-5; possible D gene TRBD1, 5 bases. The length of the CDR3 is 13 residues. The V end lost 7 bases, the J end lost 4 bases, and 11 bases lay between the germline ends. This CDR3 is CASTPGSNQPQHF. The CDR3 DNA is TGTGCCAGCACTCCAGGGTCAAATCAGCCCCAGCATTTT.

The CDR3 DNA reads TGTGCCAGCAGCCCGACAAGGAGCAATCAGCCCCAGCATTTT. Its translation is CASSPTRSNQPQHF. This chain links TRBV6-1 with TRBJ1-5, with no clear D. Looked up from germline, CDR1 is MNHNS and CDR2 is SASEGT. V was clipped by 6 bases and J by 1 base, with 10 bases between them. The CDR3 has 14 residues.

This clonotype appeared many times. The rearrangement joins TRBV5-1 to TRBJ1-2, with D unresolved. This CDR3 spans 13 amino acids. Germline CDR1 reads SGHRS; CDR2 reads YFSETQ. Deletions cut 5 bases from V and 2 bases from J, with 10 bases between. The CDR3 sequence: CASRGYENYGYTF. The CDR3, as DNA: TGCGCCAGCAGAGGGTATGAGAACTATGGCTACACCTTC.

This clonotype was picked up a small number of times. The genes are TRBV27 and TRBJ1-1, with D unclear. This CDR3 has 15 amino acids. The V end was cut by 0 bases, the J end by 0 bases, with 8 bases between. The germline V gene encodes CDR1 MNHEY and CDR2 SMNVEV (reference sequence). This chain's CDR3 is CASSLSISVNTEAFF. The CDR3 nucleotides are TGTGCCAGCAGTTTATCGATTTCGGTGAACACTGAAGCTTTCTTT.

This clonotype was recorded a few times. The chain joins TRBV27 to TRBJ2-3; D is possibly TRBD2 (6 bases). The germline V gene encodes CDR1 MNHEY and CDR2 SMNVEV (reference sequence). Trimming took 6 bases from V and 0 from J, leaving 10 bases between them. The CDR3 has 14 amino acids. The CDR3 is CASRQGLSTDTQYF. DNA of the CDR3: TGTGCCAGCAGACAAGGACTAAGCACAGATACGCAGTATTTT.

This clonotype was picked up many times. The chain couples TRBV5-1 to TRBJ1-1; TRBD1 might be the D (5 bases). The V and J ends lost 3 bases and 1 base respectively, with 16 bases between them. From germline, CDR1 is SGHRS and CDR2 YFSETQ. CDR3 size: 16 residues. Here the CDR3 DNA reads TGCGCCAGCAGCTCCCAACCCGGACAAGGGAACACTGAAGCTTTCTTT. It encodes CASSSQPGQGNTEAFF.

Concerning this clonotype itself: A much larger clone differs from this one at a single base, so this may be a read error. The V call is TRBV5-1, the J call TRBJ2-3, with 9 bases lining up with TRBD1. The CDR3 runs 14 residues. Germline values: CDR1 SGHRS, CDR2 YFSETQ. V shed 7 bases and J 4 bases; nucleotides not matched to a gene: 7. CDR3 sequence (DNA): TGCGCCAGCCGTAATGGACAGGGGCCAGATACGCAGTATTTT. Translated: CASRNGQGPDTQYF.

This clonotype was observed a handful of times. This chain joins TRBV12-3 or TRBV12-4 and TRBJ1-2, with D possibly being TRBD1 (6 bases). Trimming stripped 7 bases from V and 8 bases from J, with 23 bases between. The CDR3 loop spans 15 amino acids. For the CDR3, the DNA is TGTGCCAGCACGGGGGCCCCAGCAGGGGCATCAGGCTACACCTTC. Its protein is CASTGAPAGASGYTF.

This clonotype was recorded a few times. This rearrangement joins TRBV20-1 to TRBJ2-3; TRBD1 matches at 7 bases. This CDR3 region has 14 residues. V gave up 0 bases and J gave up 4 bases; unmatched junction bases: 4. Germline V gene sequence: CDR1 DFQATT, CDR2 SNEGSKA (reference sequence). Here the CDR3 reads CSARDYTGADTQYF. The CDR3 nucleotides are TGCAGTGCTAGAGACTATACAGGGGCAGATACGCAGTATTTT.

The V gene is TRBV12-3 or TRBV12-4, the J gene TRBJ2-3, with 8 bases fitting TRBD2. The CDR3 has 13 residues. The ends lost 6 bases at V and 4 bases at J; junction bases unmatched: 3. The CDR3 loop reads CASSRTSPDTQYF. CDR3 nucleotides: TGTGCCAGCAGCAGGACTAGCCCAGATACGCAGTATTTT.

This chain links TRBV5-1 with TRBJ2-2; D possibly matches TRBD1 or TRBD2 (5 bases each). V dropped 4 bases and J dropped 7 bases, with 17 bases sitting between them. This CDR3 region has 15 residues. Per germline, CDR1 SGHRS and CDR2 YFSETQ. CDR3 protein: CASSLEGRTGGELFF. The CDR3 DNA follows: TGCGCCAGCAGCCTCGAGGGCCGAACAGGCGGGGAGCTGTTTTTT.

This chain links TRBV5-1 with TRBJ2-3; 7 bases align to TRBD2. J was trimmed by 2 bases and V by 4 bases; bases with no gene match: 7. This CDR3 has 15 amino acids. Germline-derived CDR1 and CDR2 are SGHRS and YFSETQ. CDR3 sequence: CASSESGAYTDTQYF. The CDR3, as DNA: TGCGCCAGCAGCGAAAGCGGGGCCTACACAGATACGCAGTATTTT.

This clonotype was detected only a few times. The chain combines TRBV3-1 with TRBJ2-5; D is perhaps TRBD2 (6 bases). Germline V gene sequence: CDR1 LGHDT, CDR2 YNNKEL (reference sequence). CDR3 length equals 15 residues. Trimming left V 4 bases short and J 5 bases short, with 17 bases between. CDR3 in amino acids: CASSLGLASQETQYF. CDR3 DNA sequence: TGTGCCAGCAGCCTGGGACTCGCGTCTCAGGAGACCCAGTACTTC.

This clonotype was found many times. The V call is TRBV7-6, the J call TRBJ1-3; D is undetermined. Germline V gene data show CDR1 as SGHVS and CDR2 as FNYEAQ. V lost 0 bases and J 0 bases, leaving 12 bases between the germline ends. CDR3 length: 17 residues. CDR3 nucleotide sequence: TGTGCCAGCAGCTTAGCGCTTTCTGCTGTCTCTGGAAACACCATATATTTT. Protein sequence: CASSLALSAVSGNTIYF.

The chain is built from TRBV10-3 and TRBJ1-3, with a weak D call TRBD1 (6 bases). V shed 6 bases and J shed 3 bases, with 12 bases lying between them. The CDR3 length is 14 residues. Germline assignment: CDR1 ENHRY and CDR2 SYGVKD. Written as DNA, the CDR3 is TGTGCCATCAGCGAACAGGGAAATGGAAACACCATATATTTT. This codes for CAISEQGNGNTIYF.

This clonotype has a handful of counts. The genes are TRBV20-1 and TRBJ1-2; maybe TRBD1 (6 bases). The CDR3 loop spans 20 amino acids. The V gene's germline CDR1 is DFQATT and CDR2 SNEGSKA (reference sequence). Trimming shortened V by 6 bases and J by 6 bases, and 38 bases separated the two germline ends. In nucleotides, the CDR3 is TGCAGTGCCGTAGGGACCCGTGGGGGGGCGAGAGAAGGGACTAGTGATGGCTACACCTTC. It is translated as CSAVGTRGGAREGTSDGYTF.

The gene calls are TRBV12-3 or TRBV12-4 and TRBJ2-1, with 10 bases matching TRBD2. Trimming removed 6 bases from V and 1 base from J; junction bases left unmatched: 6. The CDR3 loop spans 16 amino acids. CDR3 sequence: CASSSGLAVSYNEQFF. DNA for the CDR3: TGTGCCAGCAGCTCTGGACTAGCGGTGTCCTACAATGAGCAGTTCTTC.

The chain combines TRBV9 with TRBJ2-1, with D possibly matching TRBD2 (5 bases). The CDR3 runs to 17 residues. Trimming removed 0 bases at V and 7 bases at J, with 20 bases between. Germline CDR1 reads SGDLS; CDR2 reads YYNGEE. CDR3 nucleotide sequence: TGTGCCAGCAGCGTAGATCCCCTAAGCGGAGTAAGGAATGAGCAGTTCTTC. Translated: CASSVDPLSGVRNEQFF.

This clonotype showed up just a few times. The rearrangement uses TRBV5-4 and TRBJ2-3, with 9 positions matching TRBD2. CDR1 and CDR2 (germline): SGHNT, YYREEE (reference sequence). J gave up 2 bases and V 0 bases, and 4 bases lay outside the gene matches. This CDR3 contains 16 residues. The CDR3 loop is CASSLVAGANTDTQYF. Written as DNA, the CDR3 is TGTGCCAGCAGCTTGGTAGCGGGGGCGAACACAGATACGCAGTATTTT.

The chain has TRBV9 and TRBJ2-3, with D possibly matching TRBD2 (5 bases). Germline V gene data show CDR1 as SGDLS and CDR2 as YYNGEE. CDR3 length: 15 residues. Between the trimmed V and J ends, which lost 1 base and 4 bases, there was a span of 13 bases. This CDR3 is CASSVNWADSDTQYF. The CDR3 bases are TGTGCCAGCAGCGTAAATTGGGCGGACTCAGATACGCAGTATTTT.

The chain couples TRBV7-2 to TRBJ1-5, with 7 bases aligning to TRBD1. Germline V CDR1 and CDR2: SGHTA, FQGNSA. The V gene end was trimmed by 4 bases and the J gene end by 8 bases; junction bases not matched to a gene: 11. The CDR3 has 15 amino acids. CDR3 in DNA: TGTGCCAGCAGCTCTCAGGGGGAACCGGCTGAGCCCCAGCATTTT. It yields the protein CASSSQGEPAEPQHF.